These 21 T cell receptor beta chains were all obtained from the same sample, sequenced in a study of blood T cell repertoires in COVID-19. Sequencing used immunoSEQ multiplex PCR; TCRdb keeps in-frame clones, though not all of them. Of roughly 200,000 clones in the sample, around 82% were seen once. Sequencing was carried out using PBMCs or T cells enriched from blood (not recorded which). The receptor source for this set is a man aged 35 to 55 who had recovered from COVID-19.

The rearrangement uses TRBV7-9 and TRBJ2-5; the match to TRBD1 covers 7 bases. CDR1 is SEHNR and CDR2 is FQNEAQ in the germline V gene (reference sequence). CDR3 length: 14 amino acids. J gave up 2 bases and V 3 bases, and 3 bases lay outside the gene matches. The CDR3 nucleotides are TGTGCCAGCAGCTTGAACAGGGGACAAGAGACCCAGTACTTC. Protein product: CASSLNRGQETQYF.

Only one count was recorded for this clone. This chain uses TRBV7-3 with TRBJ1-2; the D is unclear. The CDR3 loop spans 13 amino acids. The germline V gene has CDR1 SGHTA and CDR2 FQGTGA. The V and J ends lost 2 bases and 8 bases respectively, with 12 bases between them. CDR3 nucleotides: TGTGCCAGCAGCTTAGCACAAGAAGCGGGCTACACCTTC. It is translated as CASSLAQEAGYTF.

DNA of the CDR3: TGTGCCACCAGTGATTTACCGGGAGCGATAGATACGCAGTATTTT. Amino acids: CATSDLPGAIDTQYF. The chain is built from TRBV24-1 and TRBJ2-3, with D tentatively TRBD2 (6 bases). CDR1 is KGHDR, CDR2 SFDVKD, per germline. CDR3 length: 15 residues. Between the trimmed V and J ends, which lost 1 base and 5 bases, there was a span of 12 bases.

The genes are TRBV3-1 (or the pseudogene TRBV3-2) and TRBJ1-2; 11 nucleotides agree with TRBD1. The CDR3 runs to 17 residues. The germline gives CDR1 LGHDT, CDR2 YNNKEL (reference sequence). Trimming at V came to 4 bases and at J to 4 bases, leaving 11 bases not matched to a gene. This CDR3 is CASSPTRTGGWGYGYTF. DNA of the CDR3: TGTGCCAGCAGCCCCACACGGACAGGGGGCTGGGGCTATGGCTACACCTTC.

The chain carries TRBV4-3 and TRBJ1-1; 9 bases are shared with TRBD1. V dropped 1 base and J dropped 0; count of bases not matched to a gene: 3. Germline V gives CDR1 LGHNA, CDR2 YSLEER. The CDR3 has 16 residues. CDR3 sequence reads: CASSQAGTGLNTEAFF. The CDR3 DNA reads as TGCGCCAGCAGCCAAGCCGGGACAGGGTTGAACACTGAAGCTTTCTTT.

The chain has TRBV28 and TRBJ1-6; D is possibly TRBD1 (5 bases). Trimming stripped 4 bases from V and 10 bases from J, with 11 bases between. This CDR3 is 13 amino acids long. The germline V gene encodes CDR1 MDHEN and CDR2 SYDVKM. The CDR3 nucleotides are TGTGCCAGCAGTTCGACAGTCCCCTCACCCCTCCACTTT. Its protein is CASSSTVPSPLHF.

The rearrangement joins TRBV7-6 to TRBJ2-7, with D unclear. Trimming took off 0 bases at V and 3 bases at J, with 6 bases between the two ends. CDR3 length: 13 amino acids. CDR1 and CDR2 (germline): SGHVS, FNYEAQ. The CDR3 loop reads CASSLASVYEQYV. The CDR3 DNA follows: TGTGCCAGCAGCTTAGCTTCAGTCTACGAGCAGTACGTC.

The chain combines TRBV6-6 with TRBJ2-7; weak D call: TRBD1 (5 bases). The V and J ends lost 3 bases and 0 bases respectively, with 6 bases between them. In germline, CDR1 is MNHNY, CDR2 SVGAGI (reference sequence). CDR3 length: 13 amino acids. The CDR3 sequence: CASSYDSSYEQYV. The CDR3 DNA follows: TGTGCCAGCAGTTATGACAGCTCCTACGAGCAGTACGTC.

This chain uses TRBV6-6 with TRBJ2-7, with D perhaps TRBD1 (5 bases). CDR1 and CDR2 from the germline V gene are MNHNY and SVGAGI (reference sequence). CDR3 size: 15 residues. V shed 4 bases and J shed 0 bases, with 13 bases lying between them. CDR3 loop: CASSFFLDISYEQYF. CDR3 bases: TGTGCCAGCAGTTTCTTCCTGGACATCTCCTACGAGCAGTACTTC.

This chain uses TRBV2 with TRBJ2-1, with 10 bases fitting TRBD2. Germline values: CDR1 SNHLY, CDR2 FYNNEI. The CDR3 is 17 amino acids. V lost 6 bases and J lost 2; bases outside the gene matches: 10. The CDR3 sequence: CASRQGLSGRAYNEQFF. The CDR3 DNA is TGTGCCAGCAGGCAGGGGCTGAGCGGGAGGGCCTACAATGAGCAGTTCTTC.

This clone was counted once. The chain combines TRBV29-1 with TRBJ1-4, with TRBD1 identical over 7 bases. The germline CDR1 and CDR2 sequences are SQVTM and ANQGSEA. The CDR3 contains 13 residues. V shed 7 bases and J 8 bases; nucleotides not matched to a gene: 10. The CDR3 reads CSASRDSGEKLFF. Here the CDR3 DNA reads TGCAGCGCATCCCGGGACAGTGGGGAAAAACTGTTTTTT. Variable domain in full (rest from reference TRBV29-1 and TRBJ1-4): SAVISQKPSRDICQRGTSLTIQCQVDSQVTMMFWYRQQPGQSLTLIATANQGSEATYESGFVIDKFPISRPNLTFSTLTVSNMSPEDSSIYLCSASRDSGEKLFFGSGTQLSVL.

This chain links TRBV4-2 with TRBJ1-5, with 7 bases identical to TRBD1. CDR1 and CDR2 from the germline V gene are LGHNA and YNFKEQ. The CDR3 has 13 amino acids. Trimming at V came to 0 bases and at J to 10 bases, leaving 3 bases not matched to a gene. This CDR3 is CASSQERGLPQHF. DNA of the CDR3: TGTGCCAGCAGCCAAGAAAGGGGGCTTCCCCAGCATTTT.

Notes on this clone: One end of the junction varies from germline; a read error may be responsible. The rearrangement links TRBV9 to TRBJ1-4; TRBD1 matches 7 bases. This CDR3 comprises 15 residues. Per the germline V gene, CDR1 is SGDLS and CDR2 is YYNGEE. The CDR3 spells CASSAGTERMKKLFF. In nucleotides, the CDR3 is TGTGCCAGCAGCGCGGGGACAGAGAGAATGAAAAAGCTGTTTTTT.

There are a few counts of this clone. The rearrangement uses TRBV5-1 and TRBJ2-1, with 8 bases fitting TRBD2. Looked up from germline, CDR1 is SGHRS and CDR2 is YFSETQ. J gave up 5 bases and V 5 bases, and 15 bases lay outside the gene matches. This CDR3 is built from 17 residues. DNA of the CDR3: TGCGCCAGCAGTTGGGGAGCGGGAGTTCCCCCTAACAATGAGCAGTTCTTC. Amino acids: CASSWGAGVPPNNEQFF.

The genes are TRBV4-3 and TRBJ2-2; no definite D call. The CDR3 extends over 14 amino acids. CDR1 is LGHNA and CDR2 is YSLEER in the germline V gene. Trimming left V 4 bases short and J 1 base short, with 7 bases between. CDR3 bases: TGCGCCAGCAGCCCCCGTAAGAACACCGGGGAGCTGTTTTTT. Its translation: CASSPRKNTGELFF.

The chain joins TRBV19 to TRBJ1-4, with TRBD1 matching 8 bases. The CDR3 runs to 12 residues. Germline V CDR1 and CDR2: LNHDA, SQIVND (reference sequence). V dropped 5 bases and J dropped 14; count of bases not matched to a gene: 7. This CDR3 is CASSAQGARLFF. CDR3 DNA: TGTGCCAGTAGTGCCCAGGGGGCACGGCTGTTTTTT.

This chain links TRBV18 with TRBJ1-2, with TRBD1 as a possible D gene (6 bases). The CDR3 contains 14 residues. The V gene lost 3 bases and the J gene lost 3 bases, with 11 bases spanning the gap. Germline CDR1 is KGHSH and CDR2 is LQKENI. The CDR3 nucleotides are TGTGCCAGCTCACCGGGGCCAGGGGACTATGGCTACACCTTC. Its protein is CASSPGPGDYGYTF.

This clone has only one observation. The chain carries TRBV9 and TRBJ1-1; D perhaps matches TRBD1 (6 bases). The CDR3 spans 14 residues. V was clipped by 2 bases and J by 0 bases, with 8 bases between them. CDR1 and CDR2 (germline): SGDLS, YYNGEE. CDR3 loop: CASSVRDMNTEAFF. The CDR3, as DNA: TGTGCCAGCAGCGTCCGGGACATGAACACTGAAGCTTTCTTT.

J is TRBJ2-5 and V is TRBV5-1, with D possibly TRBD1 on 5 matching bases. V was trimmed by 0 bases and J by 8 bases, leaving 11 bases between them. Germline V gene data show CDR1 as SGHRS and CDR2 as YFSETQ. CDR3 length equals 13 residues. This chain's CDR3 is CASSLDQGQTQYF. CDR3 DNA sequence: TGCGCCAGCAGCTTGGACCAGGGTCAAACCCAGTACTTC.

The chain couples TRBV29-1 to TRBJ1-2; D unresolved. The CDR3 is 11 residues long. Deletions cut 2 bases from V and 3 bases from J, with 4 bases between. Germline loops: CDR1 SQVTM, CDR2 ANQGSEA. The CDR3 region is CSVELYYGYTF. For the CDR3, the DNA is TGCAGCGTTGAACTTTACTATGGCTACACCTTC.

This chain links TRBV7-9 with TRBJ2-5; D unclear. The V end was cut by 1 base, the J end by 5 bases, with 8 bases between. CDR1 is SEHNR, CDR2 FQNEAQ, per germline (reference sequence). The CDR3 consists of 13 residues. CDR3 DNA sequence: TGTGCCAGCAGCTTAGGAGCCAGGGAGACCCAGTACTTC. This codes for CASSLGARETQYF.